These 23 T cell receptor beta chains came from one sample sequenced in a study of blood T cell repertoires in COVID-19. Some clones are missing from TCRdb's copy, which holds only in-frame ones; the method was immunoSEQ multiplex PCR. The sample yields hundreds of thousands of clones, under 90% seen once. The sample was peripheral blood. These receptors originate from a man older than 75 with acute or convalescent COVID-19.

The rearrangement uses TRBV28 and TRBJ1-2, with D perhaps matching TRBD1 (6 bases). Germline V CDR1 and CDR2: MDHEN, SYDVKM. Between the trimmed V and J ends, which lost 6 bases and 5 bases, there was a span of 19 bases. This CDR3 spans 15 amino acids. The CDR3 is CASRQGAGTIYGYTF. The DNA of the CDR3 is TGTGCCAGCAGGCAGGGCGCAGGGACAATTTATGGCTACACCTTC.

V usage is TRBV28 and J usage is TRBJ2-5, with 13 nucleotides matching TRBD2. The CDR3 length is 14 residues. Germline CDR1 and CDR2: MDHEN and SYDVKM. V dropped 4 bases and J dropped 7; count of bases not matched to a gene: 3. CDR3 sequence: CASSSGTSGTTQYF. CDR3 nucleotide sequence: TGTGCCAGCAGTTCCGGGACTAGCGGGACGACCCAGTACTTC.

J is TRBJ2-1 and V is TRBV18, with TRBD1 matching 10 bases. The CDR3 length is 16 residues. The V segment lost 5 bases and the J segment 5 bases; nucleotides outside the gene matches: 9. CDR1 KGHSH and CDR2 LQKENI come from the germline V gene. DNA of the CDR3: TGTGCCAGCTCATCATCGACAGGGGGCGGAAACAATGAGCAGTTCTTC. It translates to CASSSSTGGGNNEQFF.

The genes are TRBV14 and TRBJ1-6, with a tentative D call TRBD1 (6 bases). Per the germline V gene, CDR1 is SGHDN and CDR2 is FVKESK. V was cut by 3 bases and J by 5 bases, with 11 bases left in between. CDR3 size: 15 residues. DNA of the CDR3: TGTGCCAGCAGCCAGGGGGCAGGGAATAATTCACCCCTCCACTTT. Amino acid sequence: CASSQGAGNNSPLHF.

This rearrangement joins TRBV3-1 (or the pseudogene TRBV3-2) to TRBJ2-3, with 9 nucleotides matching TRBD2. The trim removed 4 bases at V and 3 bases at J, leaving 8 bases unmatched. Germline-derived CDR1 and CDR2 are LGHDT and YNNKEL (reference sequence). The CDR3 has 16 amino acids. The CDR3 DNA follows: TGTGCCAGCAGCCCCATAGCGGGAGCGGGGACAGATACGCAGTATTTT. This sequence encodes CASSPIAGAGTDTQYF.

This chain links TRBV14 with TRBJ1-1; a possible D gene is TRBD1 (5 bases). The CDR3 is 15 residues long. V dropped 4 bases and J dropped 4 bases, with 16 bases sitting between them. Germline V gene lookup returns CDR1 SGHDN and CDR2 FVKESK. The CDR3 is CASSRGRAGITEAFF. Here the CDR3 DNA reads TGTGCCAGCAGCCGGGGGAGGGCGGGGATCACTGAAGCTTTCTTT.

The chain joins TRBV7-2 to TRBJ2-1, with TRBD2 matching over 11 bases. The CDR3 covers 18 residues. Per the germline V gene, CDR1 is SGHTA and CDR2 is FQGNSA. V shed 4 bases and J 7 bases; nucleotides not matched to a gene: 15. The CDR3 region is CASSSPYSGRAKDNEQFF. The CDR3 DNA is TGTGCCAGCAGCTCACCCTATAGCGGGAGGGCCAAGGATAATGAGCAGTTCTTC.

The CDR3 bases are TGCAGCGTTGAAGGGGATCCGGGACACCTTCACGGTGACATTCAGTACTTC. This codes for CSVEGDPGHLHGDIQYF. This chain uses TRBV29-1 with TRBJ2-4; D might be TRBD1 (6 bases). CDR3 length: 17 amino acids. V was trimmed by 1 base and J by 8 bases, leaving 24 bases between them. Per germline, CDR1 SQVTM and CDR2 ANQGSEA.

In this sample, this clone turned up once. The chain links TRBV18 to TRBJ1-1; TRBD1 aligns across 7 bases. Germline values: CDR1 KGHSH, CDR2 LQKENI. J was trimmed by 2 bases and V by 2 bases; bases with no gene match: 8. The CDR3 runs 16 residues. The CDR3 here is CASSPATGTVNTEAFF. CDR3 sequence (DNA): TGTGCCAGCTCACCAGCGACCGGGACAGTTAACACTGAAGCTTTCTTT.

The V gene is TRBV3-1 (or the pseudogene TRBV3-2), the J gene TRBJ1-1; 11 bases agree with TRBD1. The CDR3 covers 20 residues. Germline lookup yields CDR1 LGHDT and CDR2 YNNKEL (reference sequence). Trimming took 2 bases from V and 1 from J; bases not matched to a gene: 15. CDR3 in amino acids: CASSQRFPRTGGVGNTEAFF. DNA of the CDR3: TGTGCCAGCAGCCAAAGGTTTCCCCGGACAGGGGGCGTTGGGAACACTGAAGCTTTCTTT.

This clone was seen only once. The V call is TRBV15, the J call TRBJ2-6; TRBD1 might be the D (6 bases). The CDR3 has 15 amino acids. Germline V CDR1 and CDR2: LNHNV, YYDKDF (reference sequence). The V end was cut by 2 bases, the J end by 2 bases, with 7 bases between. The CDR3 reads CATSRQGTGANVLTF. CDR3 DNA sequence: TGTGCCACCAGCAGACAGGGGACTGGGGCCAACGTCCTGACTTTC.

V and J are TRBV7-2 and TRBJ2-1; D is perhaps TRBD2 (6 bases). The CDR3 runs 13 residues. Trimming cost V 9 bases and J 1 base, with 10 bases left between them. Germline V gene data show CDR1 as SGHTA and CDR2 as FQGNSA. The CDR3 region is CASLAASYNEQFF. CDR3 DNA: TGTGCCAGTTTAGCGGCTTCCTACAATGAGCAGTTCTTC.

The V and J genes are TRBV24-1 and TRBJ2-6; 7 nucleotides line up with TRBD1. The trim removed 12 bases at V and 0 bases at J, leaving 10 bases unmatched. Germline V gene sequence: CDR1 KGHDR, CDR2 SFDVKD. This CDR3 spans 16 amino acids. CDR3 region: CASSPGQSSGANVLTF. In nucleotides, the CDR3 is TGTGCCTCCTCACCGGGACAGAGCTCTGGGGCCAACGTCCTGACTTTC.

This chain links TRBV28 with TRBJ2-2, with TRBD1 matching 10 bases. The CDR3 has 15 amino acids. V lost 6 bases to trimming and J lost 3 bases; unmatched junction nucleotides: 4. Germline CDR1 MDHEN, CDR2 SYDVKM. CDR3 sequence: CASSGGQGYTGELFF. The DNA of the CDR3 is TGTGCCAGCAGCGGGGGACAGGGGTACACCGGGGAGCTGTTTTTT.

This clone was picked up many times. This specimen includes other DNA sequences encoding the same CDR3. The rearrangement joins TRBV7-2 to TRBJ2-7; D possibly corresponds to TRBD1 (7 bases). Germline V gives CDR1 SGHTA, CDR2 FQGNSA. The V gene lost 5 bases and the J gene lost 3 bases, with 14 bases spanning the gap. This CDR3 is 14 amino acids long. Written as DNA, the CDR3 is TGTGCCAGCAGCCCGCAGGGGGGTTTCTACGAGCAGTACGTC. Translating gives CASSPQGGFYEQYV.

V is TRBV19 and J is TRBJ2-3, with 8 positions matching TRBD1. This CDR3 comprises 15 residues. V was clipped by 6 bases and J by 2 bases; unmatched bases: 7. CDR1 and CDR2 (germline): LNHDA, SQIVND (reference sequence). The CDR3 sequence: CASRDGQGYTDTQYF. The DNA for the CDR3 is TGTGCCAGTAGAGATGGACAGGGATACACAGATACGCAGTATTTT.

The J gene is TRBJ2-5, the V gene TRBV12-5, with 13 nucleotides matching TRBD2. The CDR3 length is 16 residues. J lost 5 bases, V lost 7 bases, and 10 bases had no gene match. Germline V gives CDR1 LGHNT, CDR2 FRNRAP. For the CDR3, the DNA is TGTGCTAGTGTTCCAGGACTAGCGGGAGTGAGGGAGACCCAGTACTTC. It specifies CASVPGLAGVRETQYF.

The chain is built from TRBV24-1 and TRBJ2-1; 7 bases align to TRBD2. This CDR3 has 17 residues. V dropped 0 bases and J dropped 7; count of bases not matched to a gene: 11. The germline gives CDR1 KGHDR, CDR2 SFDVKD. The CDR3 loop reads CATSDLGNGRESNEQFF. CDR3 coding DNA: TGTGCCACCAGTGATTTGGGAAACGGGCGGGAGTCGAATGAGCAGTTCTTC.

This chain connects TRBV7-9 to TRBJ1-1; TRBD1 aligns across 7 bases. Germline CDR1 and CDR2: SEHNR and FQNEAQ (reference sequence). The CDR3 is made up of 15 amino acids. Losses at the gene ends were 5 bases for V and 5 bases for J; bases not matched to a gene: 11. The CDR3 sequence: CASSALRTGGTEAFF. Here the CDR3 DNA reads TGTGCCAGCAGCGCCCTCCGGACAGGTGGGACTGAAGCTTTCTTT.

The chain recombines TRBV9 with TRBJ2-2; possibly TRBD2 for D (5 bases). From germline, CDR1 is SGDLS and CDR2 YYNGEE. The germline V and J ends were trimmed by 1 base and 3 bases, with 7 bases remaining between them. CDR3 size: 14 residues. In DNA form, the CDR3 reads TGTGCCAGCAGCGTAAAACTAGACACCGGGGAGCTGTTTTTT. Protein: CASSVKLDTGELFF.

The J gene is TRBJ1-4, the V gene TRBV5-4; tentative D call: TRBD1 (6 bases). The CDR3 covers 16 residues. Germline CDR1 SGHNT, CDR2 YYREEE (reference sequence). V was trimmed by 2 bases and J by 3 bases, leaving 14 bases between them. DNA of the CDR3: TGTGCCAGCAGCTTAAGTGGGGGCAGTGCTAATGAAAAACTGTTTTTT. This codes for CASSLSGGSANEKLFF.

This chain uses TRBV2 with TRBJ1-4; D perhaps matches TRBD1 (5 bases). Germline V gene lookup returns CDR1 SNHLY and CDR2 FYNNEI. Trimming took off 7 bases at V and 0 bases at J, with 9 bases between the two ends. The CDR3 is 14 residues long. Here the CDR3 DNA reads TGTGCCAGCACCCTACAGGCAACTAATGAAAAACTGTTTTTT. Translating it yields CASTLQATNEKLFF.

V and J are TRBV9 and TRBJ2-7, with 11 bases lining up with TRBD2. With V trimmed by 0 bases and J by 6 bases, 14 bases remained unmatched. Germline CDR1 and CDR2: SGDLS and YYNGEE. This CDR3 is 18 amino acids long. CDR3 residues: CASSVAGTSGTKGLEQYF. CDR3 DNA sequence: TGTGCCAGCAGCGTAGCCGGGACTAGCGGAACCAAGGGCCTCGAGCAGTACTTC. The full variable domain, its missing parts supplied by reference TRBV9 and TRBJ2-7, is DSGVTQTPKHLITATGQRVTLRCSPRSGDLSVYWYQQSLDQGLQFLIQYYNGEERAKGNILERFSAQQFPDLHSELNLSSLELGDSALYFCASSVAGTSGTKGLEQYFGPGTRLTVT.